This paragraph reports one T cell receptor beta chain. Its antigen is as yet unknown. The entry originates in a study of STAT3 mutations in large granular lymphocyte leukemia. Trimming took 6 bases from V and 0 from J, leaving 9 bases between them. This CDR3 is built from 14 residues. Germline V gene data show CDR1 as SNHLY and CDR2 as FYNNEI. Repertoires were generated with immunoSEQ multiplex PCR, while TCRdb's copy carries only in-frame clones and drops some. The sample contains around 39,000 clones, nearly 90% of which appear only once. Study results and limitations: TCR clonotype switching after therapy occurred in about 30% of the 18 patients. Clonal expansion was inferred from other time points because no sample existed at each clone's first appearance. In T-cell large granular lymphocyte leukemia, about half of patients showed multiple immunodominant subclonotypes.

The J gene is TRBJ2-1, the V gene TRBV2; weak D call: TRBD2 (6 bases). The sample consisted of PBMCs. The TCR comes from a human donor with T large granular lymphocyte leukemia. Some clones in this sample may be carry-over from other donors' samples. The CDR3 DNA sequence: TGTGCCAGCAGCCGGGACTCCTCCTACAATGAGCAGTTCTTC. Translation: CASSRDSSYNEQFF.